Listed below are T cell receptor beta chains from one sample, sequenced in a study of blood T cell repertoires in COVID-19. Repertoires were generated with immunoSEQ multiplex PCR, while TCRdb's copy carries only in-frame clones and drops some. The data hold about 170,000 clones, with more than 75% observed a single time. Sequenced: peripheral blood. These receptors were collected from a man between 60 and 70 years old with COVID-19, enrolled during active disease. Both conserved end residues are trimmed from each CDR3.

J gene: TRBJ1-3
V gene: TRBV30
CDR3 protein: AWSGRAGGLSGNTIY

J gene: TRBJ2-1
V gene: TRBV7-9
CDR3 protein: ATQGTLSYNEQF

J gene: TRBJ1-1
V gene: TRBV28
CDR3 protein: ASRPSTGILTEAF

J gene: TRBJ1-2
V gene: TRBV10-3
CDR3 protein: AIKAEREGGYT

J gene: TRBJ1-6
V gene: TRBV9
CDR3 protein: ASSVGPFPNSPLH

J gene: TRBJ1-5
V gene: TRBV19
CDR3 protein: ASSTLGTAHSNQPQH

J gene: TRBJ2-5
V gene: TRBV3-1/TRBV3-2
CDR3 protein: ASSQEQFGTSGQETQY

J gene: TRBJ2-1
V gene: TRBV20-1
CDR3 protein: SASLAGGNEQF

J gene: TRBJ1-2
V gene: TRBV11-2
CDR3 protein: ASSPNRAGYT

J gene: TRBJ1-4
V gene: TRBV5-1
CDR3 protein: ASSQGTGAGEKLF

J gene: TRBJ1-2
V gene: TRBV27
CDR3 protein: ASSSLTGTGGYT

J gene: TRBJ2-7
V gene: TRBV18
CDR3 protein: ASSASSYEQY

J gene: TRBJ2-3
V gene: TRBV28
CDR3 protein: ASSTSAYTQY

J gene: TRBJ1-4
V gene: TRBV28
CDR3 protein: ASSLPTGHWNEKLF

J gene: TRBJ1-1
V gene: TRBV5-4
CDR3 protein: ASSIGQGGVNTEAF

J gene: TRBJ2-7
V gene: TRBV18
CDR3 protein: ASSPPARDEQY

J gene: TRBJ1-2
V gene: TRBV14
CDR3 protein: ASSLGEGGVFYGYT

J gene: TRBJ2-3
V gene: TRBV9
CDR3 protein: ASSARDRGQYTQY

J gene: TRBJ1-2
V gene: TRBV28
CDR3 protein: ASSLLAGLDSYT

J gene: TRBJ1-1
V gene: TRBV14
CDR3 protein: ASSQVQENTEAF

J gene: TRBJ2-1
V gene: TRBV7-2
CDR3 protein: ASSLGGGLAGQQF

J gene: TRBJ2-1
V gene: TRBV13
CDR3 protein: ASSLSGTRGKEQF

J gene: TRBJ1-2
V gene: TRBV6-2/TRBV6-3
CDR3 protein: ASRPGQGAFYGYT

J gene: TRBJ2-1
V gene: TRBV9
CDR3 protein: ASSESWYSEQF

J gene: TRBJ1-1
V gene: TRBV19
CDR3 protein: ASSVDRGSEAF

J gene: TRBJ2-5
V gene: TRBV7-6
CDR3 protein: ASSDRVETQY

J gene: TRBJ2-5
V gene: TRBV21-1
CDR3 protein: ASSIFGIEETQY

J gene: TRBJ1-1
V gene: TRBV19
CDR3 protein: ASSIGRETEAF

J gene: TRBJ1-1
V gene: TRBV5-8
CDR3 protein: ASSLGGEGASRTEAF

J gene: TRBJ1-2
V gene: TRBV9
CDR3 protein: ASSVAPGTGANYGYT

J gene: TRBJ2-2
V gene: TRBV2
CDR3 protein: ASSERGSEIGAGELF

J gene: TRBJ1-3
V gene: TRBV5-5
CDR3 protein: ASSLTSVPVSGNTIY